This entry concerns a single T cell receptor beta chain. It has no known antigen specificity. Base qualities are missing; no much larger clone stands one base away. The entry originates in a study of blood T cell repertoires in COVID-19 (dated by TCRdb to the early 2020s). Regarding the research as a whole: Collaborator samples came from the United States, Italy and Spain and covered acute and convalescent phases of COVID-19. Where available, HLA class I and class II types were obtained from metadata supplied by the sample provider rather than from assay-based typing. The material from the prospective study consisted of cDNA or gDNA derived from T cells, B-cell-depleted T cells, or PBMCs. Samples were obtained from the ongoing ImmuneRACE study (first 160 participants) and from some 1,300 subjects provided by 6 global collaborators. The repertoires were released in a freely available public database intended as a resource for research on the immune response to SARS-CoV-2. Subjects who had been exposed to COVID-19, were actively infected with it, or had recovered from it provided the deeply sampled blood TCRbeta repertoires that made up the dataset. A de-identified subject ID, COVID-19 status, age in years and sex were almost always included in the sample metadata. General study outcomes and caveats: How much clinical and demographic metadata was included differed by source and by participant, and the metadata was provided uncurated.

Whole blood was collected in K2EDTA tubes by collaborating institutions according to the institutions' own protocols. For TCRbeta analysis, collaborator samples were shipped as frozen whole blood, as isolated PBMCs, or as DNA extracted from either sample type. At the junction V is shortened by 2 bases and J by 2 bases, with 10 bases in between. Counted from cysteine to phenylalanine, this CDR3 has 14 amino acids. Just the 42-base CDR3 DNA is kept, in frame starting at base 1. Via the germline V gene, CDR1 is SGHTA and CDR2 FQGNSA. TCRbeta CDR3 regions were amplified from genomic DNA by means of the immunoSEQ Assay, a bias-controlled multiplex PCR. The paper's processing steps were these. The number of nucleated cells in each sample was estimated from the amplification of reference gene primers within the assay. To quantify the absolute abundance of each unique TCRbeta CDR3 rearrangement, sequence reads were collapsed and filtered. For each sample, productive Simpson clonality was calculated as the square root of Simpson's diversity index over productive rearrangements. TCRdb re-hosts the immuneACCESS table, in-frame sequences only. Its copies lack some clones; in the studies checked, an unresolved V gene accounts for under half of them, and the cause for the rest is not known. Clonal size and the V and J genes are those of that table, whereas D and trimming came from the DNA. The sample records around 86,000 clones, more than 75% of which are singletons. The ten largest account for approximately 12% of the sample.

This receptor was taken from a human donor in a cohort sampled during active COVID-19. The specimen was peripheral blood. The rearranged segments are TRBV7-2 and TRBJ2-7; the D gene is perhaps TRBD1, on 5 matching bases. The CDR3 protein sequence reads: CASSLNRPAYEQYF. The nucleotide sequence is TGTGCCAGCAGCTTAAACAGGCCAGCCTACGAGCAGTACTTC.